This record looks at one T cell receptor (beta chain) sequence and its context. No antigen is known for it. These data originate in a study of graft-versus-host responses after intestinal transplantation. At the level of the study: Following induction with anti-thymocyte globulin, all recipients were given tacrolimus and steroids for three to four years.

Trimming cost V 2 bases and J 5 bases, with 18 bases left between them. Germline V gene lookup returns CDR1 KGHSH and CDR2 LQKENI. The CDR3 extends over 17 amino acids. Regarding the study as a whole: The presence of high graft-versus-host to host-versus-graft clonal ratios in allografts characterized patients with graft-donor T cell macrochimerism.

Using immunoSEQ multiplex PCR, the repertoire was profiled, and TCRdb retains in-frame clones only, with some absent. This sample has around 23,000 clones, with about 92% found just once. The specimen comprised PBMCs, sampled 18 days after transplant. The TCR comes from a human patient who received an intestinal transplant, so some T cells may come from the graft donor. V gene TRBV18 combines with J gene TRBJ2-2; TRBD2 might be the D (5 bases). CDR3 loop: CASSPLSGPLGTGELFF. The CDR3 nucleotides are TGTGCCAGCTCACCATTGAGCGGACCCCTCGGGACCGGGGAGCTGTTTTTT.